The text below deals with one TCR beta chain. TCRdb keeps only in-frame clones here, not all; method: immunoSEQ multiplex PCR. The sample records approximately 82,000 clones, 95% being singletons. The data derive from a study of cytomegalovirus exposure and HLA in healthy donors. This CDR3 has 13 residues. The V gene's germline CDR1 is MRHNA and CDR2 SNTAGT. V lost 4 bases and J lost 1, with 5 bases in between. The V call is TRBV6-4, the J call TRBJ1-5; tentative D call: TRBD1 (5 bases). This clonotype was sampled from a woman aged 18-29 years in good health and CMV-seronegative. The sequencing input was PBMCs. The CDR3, as DNA: TGTGCCAGCAGTGCAGGGAGCAATCAGCCCCAGCATTTT. Translation: CASSAGSNQPQHF.